These 16 T cell receptor beta chains share one sample of origin, sequenced in a study of early T cells in non-severe SARS-CoV-2 infection. Each CDR3 protein is one row after TCRdb ran MiXCR on the 5' RACE reads. The table has 35,000 to 45,000 distinct CDR3 sequences, approximately 5.9% seen once. The material was whole blood, obtained at baseline. Receptor source: an adult who was a healthcare worker with PCR-confirmed SARS-CoV-2 infection or an uninfected control (not recorded which).

This clonotype was counted only a few times. The chain links TRBV7-2 to TRBJ2-4; D may be TRBD2 (5 bases). V lost 0 bases and J lost 7, with 13 bases in between. CDR1 and CDR2 from the germline V gene are SGHTA and FQGNSA. The CDR3 is 15 amino acids. The CDR3 DNA sequence: TGTGCCAGCAGCTTAGCAGCGGACTCTGGCAACATTCAGTACTTC. Protein: CASSLAADSGNIQYF.

This clonotype was found many times. The J gene is TRBJ1-6, the V gene TRBV18; D unclear. CDR1 KGHSH and CDR2 LQKENI come from the germline V gene. V was pared by 3 bases and J by 1 base, with 4 bases between. This CDR3 spans 14 amino acids. The CDR3 is CASSPESYNSPLHF. The CDR3 DNA sequence: TGTGCCAGCTCACCGGAGTCCTATAATTCACCCCTCCACTTT. The whole variable domain, filled in from reference TRBV18 and TRBJ1-6, reads NAGVMQNPRHLVRRRGQEARLRCSPMKGHSHVYWYRQLPEEGLKFMVYLQKENIIDESGMPKERFSAEFPKEGPSILRIQQVVRGDSAAYFCASSPESYNSPLHFGNGTRLTVT.

In its sample, this clonotype was seen many times. The chain is built from TRBV11-2 and TRBJ1-4, with 9 bases lining up with TRBD1. Germline V CDR1 and CDR2: SGHAT, FQNNGV. The CDR3 sequence is 15 residues long. Trimming removed 4 bases from V and 4 bases from J; junction bases left unmatched: 4. DNA for the CDR3: TGTGCCAGCAGCTGGGGGACAGGGAATAATGAAAAACTGTTTTTT. It translates to CASSWGTGNNEKLFF. The variable domain in full, completed from reference TRBV11-2 and TRBJ1-4, reads EAGVAQSPRYKIIEKRQSVAFWCNPISGHATLYWYQQILGQGPKLLIQFQNNGVVDDSQLPKDRFSAERLKGVDSTLKIQPAKLEDSAVYLCASSWGTGNNEKLFFGSGTQLSVL.

This chain links TRBV30 with TRBJ1-6; D is unclear. The CDR3 spans 14 residues. Germline CDR1 and CDR2: GTSNPN and SVGIG (reference sequence). The germline V and J ends were trimmed by 2 bases and 7 bases, with 12 bases remaining between them. DNA for the CDR3: TGTGCCTGGAGTTATAGACCGACCAATTCACCCCTCCACTTT. Translated: CAWSYRPTNSPLHF.

This clonotype appeared a few times. J is TRBJ2-5 and V is TRBV18, with TRBD2 as a possible D gene (6 bases). CDR1 KGHSH and CDR2 LQKENI come from the germline V gene. The CDR3 length is 16 residues. V was cut by 6 bases and J by 3 bases, with 20 bases left in between. The CDR3 loop is CASSPRKGGLKETQYF. CDR3 coding DNA: TGTGCCAGCTCCCCTAGGAAGGGAGGACTGAAAGAGACCCAGTACTTC.

In its sample, this clonotype was seen many times. The rearrangement uses TRBV28 and TRBJ2-7; 9 nucleotides match TRBD2. There are 18 residues in the CDR3. The V segment lost 3 bases and the J segment 5 bases; nucleotides outside the gene matches: 17. Germline-derived CDR1 and CDR2 are MDHEN and SYDVKM. The CDR3 DNA sequence: TGTGCCAGCAGTTTCTGGGCTAGCGGGGACCCATGGCGGGACGAGCAGTACTTC. Translating it yields CASSFWASGDPWRDEQYF.

This clonotype appeared many times. The V call is TRBV29-1, the J call TRBJ2-5, with 9 bases fitting TRBD2. This CDR3 contains 12 residues. Germline V gives CDR1 SQVTM, CDR2 ANQGSEA. The junction had 2 bases not matched to a gene; V was cut back by 5 bases and J by 4 bases. The CDR3 nucleotides are TGCAGCGTTAGACTAGCGGTAGAGACCCAGTACTTC. Protein sequence: CSVRLAVETQYF. The full variable domain, rest sourced from reference TRBV29-1 and TRBJ2-5, is SAVISQKPSRDICQRGTSLTIQCQVDSQVTMMFWYRQQPGQSLTLIATANQGSEATYESGFVIDKFPISRPNLTFSTLTVSNMSPEDSSIYLCSVRLAVETQYFGPGTRLLVL.

As for this clonotype: The junction and the germline gene differ at one end; a read error may be behind it. The chain has TRBV29-1 and TRBJ1-2; maybe TRBD1 (6 bases). The germline gives CDR1 SQVTM, CDR2 ANQGSEA. This CDR3 has 13 amino acids. The CDR3 coding sequence is TGCGGCGTCCAGGCAGGGGAAAACTATGGCTACACCTTC. Amino acids: CGVQAGENYGYTF.

This clonotype appeared many times. The chain has TRBV7-9 and TRBJ2-3, with TRBD1 matching 7 bases. The CDR3 loop spans 14 amino acids. Trimming at V came to 6 bases and at J to 8 bases, leaving 11 bases not matched to a gene. Germline V gene lookup returns CDR1 SEHNR and CDR2 FQNEAQ (reference sequence). The CDR3 nucleotides read TGTGCCAGCAGTCTCGGACAGGCCGATGGTACGCAGTATTTT. Translated, it gives CASSLGQADGTQYF.

This clonotype was seen at least ten times. The rearrangement links TRBV29-1 to TRBJ2-7; D perhaps matches TRBD1 (5 bases). CDR1 is SQVTM, CDR2 ANQGSEA, per germline. V lost 6 bases to trimming and J lost 4 bases, with 7 bases between them. The CDR3 spans 10 residues. This CDR3 is CSVQDYEQYF. CDR3 nucleotides: TGCAGCGTACAGGATTACGAGCAGTACTTC.

The table lists this clonotype with many counts. The genes are TRBV12-3 or TRBV12-4 and TRBJ2-2; perhaps TRBD1 as D (5 bases). V lost 8 bases and J lost 0, with 10 bases in between. This CDR3 has 14 amino acids. The DNA for the CDR3 is TGTGCCAGCTTGAACAGGCCGAACACCGGGGAGCTGTTTTTT. Residues: CASLNRPNTGELFF.

This clonotype was detected many times. The chain joins TRBV7-2 to TRBJ2-3; 10 bases are a match to TRBD2. V shed 5 bases, J shed 2 bases, and the junction held 7 bases outside the gene matches. The CDR3 extends over 16 amino acids. Germline V gene sequence: CDR1 SGHTA, CDR2 FQGNSA. CDR3 DNA sequence: TGTGCCAGCAGCGTCGGGACTAGCGTCGACACAGATACGCAGTATTTT. Translating it yields CASSVGTSVDTDTQYF.

This clonotype occurred many times. The chain employs TRBV29-1 and TRBJ2-7, with D possibly called TRBD1 or TRBD2 (5 bases each). Germline lookup yields CDR1 SQVTM and CDR2 ANQGSEA. CDR3 length: 13 amino acids. Trimming removed 5 bases at V and 1 base at J, with 12 bases between. In DNA form, the CDR3 reads TGCAGCGTTTCTCGGGACGGGTCCTACGAGCAGTACTTC. As protein: CSVSRDGSYEQYF.

At least ten counts were recorded for this clonotype. The chain is built from TRBV14 and TRBJ1-6; D not resolved. The V gene lost 1 base and the J gene lost 9 bases, with 4 bases spanning the gap. There are 12 residues in the CDR3. From germline, CDR1 is SGHDN and CDR2 FVKESK. CDR3 DNA sequence: TGTGCCAGCAGCCAAGCGGGTTCACCCCTCCACTTT. Translated, it gives CASSQAGSPLHF.

This clonotype occurred many times. The chain joins TRBV10-3 to TRBJ1-5, with 10 bases fitting TRBD1. After removal of 10 bases from V and 6 bases from J, the junction contained 9 bases not matched to a gene. The CDR3 totals 14 residues. Germline V gene sequence: CDR1 ENHRY, CDR2 SYGVKD. The CDR3 loop is CATTGDRGVQPQHF. The CDR3 DNA reads as TGTGCCACCACAGGGGACAGGGGAGTTCAGCCCCAGCATTTT.

This clonotype showed up many times. The genes are TRBV2 and TRBJ2-6; either TRBD1 or TRBD2 may supply D (6 bases each). The germline V gene encodes CDR1 SNHLY and CDR2 FYNNEI. This CDR3 region has 17 residues. Trimming shortened V by 9 bases and J by 0 bases, and 18 bases separated the two germline ends. In DNA form, the CDR3 reads TGTGCCAGTCGGGGGCAGGGAAAACCCTCTGGGGCCAACGTCCTGACTTTC. This gives the protein CASRGQGKPSGANVLTF.